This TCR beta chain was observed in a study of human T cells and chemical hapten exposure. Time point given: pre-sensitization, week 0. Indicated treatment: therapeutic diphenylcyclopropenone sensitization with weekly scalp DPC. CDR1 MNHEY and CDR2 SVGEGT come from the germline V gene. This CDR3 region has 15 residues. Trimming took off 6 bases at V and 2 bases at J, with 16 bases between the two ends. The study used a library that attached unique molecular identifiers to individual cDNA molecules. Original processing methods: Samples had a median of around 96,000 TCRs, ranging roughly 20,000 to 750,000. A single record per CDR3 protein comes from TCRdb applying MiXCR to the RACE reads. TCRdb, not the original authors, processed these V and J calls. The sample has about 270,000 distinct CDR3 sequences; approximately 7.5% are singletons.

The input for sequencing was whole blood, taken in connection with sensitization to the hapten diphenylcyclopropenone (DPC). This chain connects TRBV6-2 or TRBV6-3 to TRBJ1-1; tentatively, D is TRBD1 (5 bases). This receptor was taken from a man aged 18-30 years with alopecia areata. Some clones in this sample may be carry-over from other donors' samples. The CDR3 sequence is CASRNPDSANTEAFF. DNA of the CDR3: TGTGCCAGCAGAAACCCCGACAGCGCAAACACTGAAGCTTTCTTT.